These 29 T cell receptor beta chains were sequenced from one sample in a study of cytomegalovirus exposure and HLA in healthy donors. In the PCR, 60 Vbeta and 13 Jbeta primers were used. Profiling relied on immunoSEQ multiplex PCR, and the TCRdb table lists in-frame clones only, not all of them. Here the sample spans around 130,000 clones, around 73% being singletons. The sample consisted of PBMCs. The receptors originated from a human donor in good health.

This clone was seen a handful of times. The chain has TRBV5-4 and TRBJ2-5; D possibly corresponds to TRBD1 (6 bases). CDR3 length equals 14 residues. The germline V gene encodes CDR1 SGHNT and CDR2 YYREEE (reference sequence). Trimming took off 4 bases at V and 5 bases at J, with 15 bases between the two ends. CDR3 sequence: CASSRFGQTETQYF. CDR3 nucleotides: TGTGCCAGCAGCCGATTTGGACAGACGGAGACCCAGTACTTC.

The chain employs TRBV5-1 and TRBJ2-3; tentatively, D is TRBD1 (6 bases). There are 15 residues in the CDR3. In germline, CDR1 is SGHRS, CDR2 YFSETQ. Between the trimmed V and J ends, which lost 3 bases and 4 bases, there was a span of 15 bases. DNA of the CDR3: TGCGCCAGCAGCTCAGGGGTAGTTAAGCCAGATACGCAGTATTTT. Translated: CASSSGVVKPDTQYF. The entire variable domain, with the rest obtained from reference TRBV5-1 and TRBJ2-3, is as follows: KAGVTQTPRYLIKTRGQQVTLSCSPISGHRSVSWYQQTPGQGLQFLFEYFSETQRNKGNFPGRFSGRQFSNSRSEMNVSTLELGDSALYLCASSSGVVKPDTQYFGPGTRLTVL.

This clone was seen more than once but under ten times. V and J are TRBV6-5 and TRBJ2-7; weak D call: TRBD1 (5 bases). This CDR3 is 14 amino acids long. CDR1 and CDR2 from the germline V gene are MNHEY and SVGAGI. Trimming left V 0 bases short and J 7 bases short, with 13 bases between. The chain's CDR3 is CASSYSARVEEQYF. The CDR3 bases are TGTGCCAGCAGTTACTCGGCCAGGGTTGAAGAGCAGTACTTC.

This chain joins TRBV30 and TRBJ2-7; TRBD2 might be the D (5 bases). V was trimmed by 4 bases and J by 0 bases, leaving 13 bases between them. Germline CDR1 GTSNPN, CDR2 SVGIG (reference sequence). The CDR3 covers 14 residues. The CDR3 DNA reads TGTGCCTGGAAGCGAACTAGTAGCTCCTACGAGCAGTACTTC. This encodes CAWKRTSSSYEQYF.

This clone was counted between two and nine times. The rearrangement joins TRBV6-5 to TRBJ1-2, with 9 positions matching TRBD1. CDR3 length equals 16 residues. The trim removed 0 bases at V and 5 bases at J, leaving 7 bases unmatched. The germline V gene encodes CDR1 MNHEY and CDR2 SVGAGI. In DNA form, the CDR3 reads TGTGCCAGCAGTTACTCGAGGGGGACAGGGACTTATGGCTACACCTTC. Amino acids: CASSYSRGTGTYGYTF.

This clone has a single count. The chain employs TRBV28 and TRBJ1-1, with 9 nucleotides matching TRBD1. CDR1 is MDHEN, CDR2 SYDVKM, per germline. The CDR3 consists of 13 residues. Unmatched junction bases numbered 7, after V lost 6 bases and J lost 8 bases. The CDR3 here is CASRGQGRGEAFF. The DNA for the CDR3 is TGTGCCAGCAGAGGACAGGGGAGGGGAGAAGCTTTCTTT. Variable domain in full (rest from reference TRBV28 and TRBJ1-1): DVKVTQSSRYLVKRTGEKVFLECVQDMDHENMFWYRQDPGLGLRLIYFSYDVKMKEKGDIPEGYSVSREKKERFSLILESASTNQTSMYLCASRGQGRGEAFFGQGTRLTVV.

This clone was picked up one time. The rearrangement joins TRBV7-8 to TRBJ2-1, with D maybe TRBD1 (5 bases). The V gene lost 2 bases and the J gene lost 2 bases, with 13 bases spanning the gap. This CDR3 has 16 amino acids. The V gene's germline CDR1 is SGHVS and CDR2 FQNEAQ. CDR3 region: CASSLYYQDTYNEQFF. The CDR3 nucleotides read TGTGCCAGCAGCTTATATTATCAGGACACCTACAATGAGCAGTTCTTC.

The rearrangement uses TRBV7-3 and TRBJ1-5, with D possibly TRBD1 on 5 matching bases. This CDR3 region has 15 residues. V lost 2 bases to trimming and J lost 2 bases, with 10 bases between them. Per germline, CDR1 SGHTA and CDR2 FQGTGA. This CDR3 reads CASSLRGSGNQPQHF. The CDR3 coding sequence is TGTGCCAGCAGCTTACGGGGGTCCGGCAATCAGCCCCAGCATTTT.

V is TRBV2 and J is TRBJ2-3; the match to TRBD2 covers 9 bases. Per the germline V gene, CDR1 is SNHLY and CDR2 is FYNNEI. This CDR3 region has 16 residues. The V and J ends lost 5 bases and 5 bases, in that order; junction bases with no gene match: 11. The CDR3 loop reads CASSTQAWTSEDTQYF. The CDR3 region has the DNA TGTGCCAGCAGTACACAGGCGTGGACTAGCGAAGATACGCAGTATTTT.

The V and J genes are TRBV6-5 and TRBJ1-1, with 8 bases lining up with TRBD1. J lost 5 bases, V lost 2 bases, and 7 bases had no gene match. The CDR3 is made up of 15 amino acids. The germline gives CDR1 MNHEY, CDR2 SVGAGI. The CDR3 sequence: CASSYGQGVTTEAFF. In nucleotides, the CDR3 is TGTGCCAGCAGTTACGGACAGGGAGTGACAACTGAAGCTTTCTTT.

CDR3 nucleotide sequence: TGTGCCAGCAGCTTGTTGGGGGGCACCATATATTTT. This encodes CASSLLGGTIYF. The chain couples TRBV5-6 to TRBJ1-3, with D possibly matching TRBD1 (5 bases). This CDR3 spans 12 amino acids. Per germline, CDR1 SGHDT and CDR2 YYEEEE. Deletions cut 1 base from V and 9 bases from J, with 8 bases between. The full variable domain, in which reference TRBV5-6 and TRBJ1-3 provide the parts outside the CDR3, is DAGVTQSPTHLIKTRGQQVTLRCSPKSGHDTVSWYQQALGQGPQFIFQYYEEEERQRGNFPDRFSGHQFPNYSSELNVNALLLGDSALYLCASSLLGGTIYFGEGSWLTVV.

The chain links TRBV29-1 to TRBJ2-7; 9 bases match TRBD2. Germline values: CDR1 SQVTM, CDR2 ANQGSEA. This CDR3 comprises 16 residues. J lost 3 bases, V lost 6 bases, and 15 bases had no gene match. CDR3 bases: TGCAGCGTAGAGGCGGTGAGGCTAGCGGGAAACTACGAGCAGTACTTC. As protein: CSVEAVRLAGNYEQYF.

This clone appeared a single time. The gene calls are TRBV5-4 and TRBJ2-1, with TRBD2 identical over 8 bases. Germline loops: CDR1 SGHNT, CDR2 YYREEE (reference sequence). V lost 4 bases and J lost 1; bases outside the gene matches: 4. The CDR3 loop spans 15 amino acids. The CDR3 reads CASSRRGDSYNEQFF. In DNA form, the CDR3 reads TGTGCCAGCAGCCGGCGGGGGGATTCCTACAATGAGCAGTTCTTC.

V is TRBV6-1 and J is TRBJ2-2; TRBD1 matches 10 bases. The V gene's germline CDR1 is MNHNS and CDR2 SASEGT. The CDR3 is 15 residues long. The junction had 7 bases not matched to a gene; V was cut back by 8 bases and J by 4 bases. CDR3 DNA: TGTGCCAGCCAGACGGGACAGGGGTTCACCGGGGAGCTGTTTTTT. This translates into CASQTGQGFTGELFF.

DNA of the CDR3: TGTGCCAGCAATAAAGGGGGGAACACTGAAGCTTTCTTT. It codes for CASNKGGNTEAFF. The chain recombines TRBV6-4 with TRBJ1-1, with D tentatively TRBD1 (6 bases). V was pared by 7 bases and J by 1 base, with 10 bases between. Looked up from germline, CDR1 is MRHNA and CDR2 is SNTAGT. The CDR3 covers 13 residues.

This clone appeared once. V gene TRBV27 combines with J gene TRBJ1-5, with 9 bases lining up with TRBD1. The CDR3 extends over 16 amino acids. CDR1 and CDR2 from the germline V gene are MNHEY and SMNVEV (reference sequence). V lost 2 bases to trimming and J lost 5 bases; unmatched junction nucleotides: 7. The CDR3, as DNA: TGTGCCAGCAGTTTAGTCCGGACAGGGGTCGATCAGCCCCAGCATTTT. The encoded protein is CASSLVRTGVDQPQHF.

The chain has TRBV6-5 and TRBJ1-2, with 7 bases matching TRBD1. Germline values: CDR1 MNHEY, CDR2 SVGAGI. V shed 5 bases and J 8 bases; nucleotides not matched to a gene: 8. The CDR3 is 13 amino acids. CDR3 DNA: TGTGCCAGCAGTAGAGTACAGGGGTACGGCTACACCTTC. Translated, it gives CASSRVQGYGYTF.

This chain joins TRBV27 and TRBJ1-4; 9 bases are a match to TRBD1. Germline V CDR1 and CDR2: MNHEY, SMNVEV (reference sequence). The CDR3 consists of 14 residues. Unmatched junction bases numbered 5, after V lost 4 bases and J lost 8 bases. CDR3 nucleotide sequence: TGTGCCAGCAGTTCGAGGACAGGGGACGAAAAACTGTTTTTT. It yields the protein CASSSRTGDEKLFF.

This rearrangement joins TRBV7-9 to TRBJ2-5; 7 nucleotides line up with TRBD2. The end of the DNA aligns better with TRBJ2-7, so the J call may be wrong. The CDR3 totals 16 residues. Germline V gene sequence: CDR1 SEHNR, CDR2 FQNEAQ (reference sequence). The CDR3 nucleotides read TGTGCCAGCAGTCCCACCGGGGGGATGAACTCCTACGAGCAGTACTTC. Its protein is CASSPTGGMNSYEQYF.

This clone is a singleton in its sample. V and J are TRBV4-1 and TRBJ2-1; D possibly corresponds to TRBD2 (7 bases). This CDR3 comprises 15 residues. In germline, CDR1 is MGHRA, CDR2 YSYEKL. The ends were cut back, 0 bases at V and 5 bases at J, with 11 bases in the middle. CDR3 region: CASSQDGGAHNEQFF. DNA of the CDR3: TGCGCCAGCAGCCAAGATGGGGGGGCCCACAATGAGCAGTTCTTC.

V gene TRBV10-3 combines with J gene TRBJ2-7, with TRBD1 identical over 7 bases. V shed 2 bases and J 0 bases; nucleotides not matched to a gene: 7. The CDR3 extends over 16 amino acids. Germline-derived CDR1 and CDR2 are ENHRY and SYGVKD. The CDR3 spells CAISEGDSLYSYEQYF. DNA of the CDR3: TGTGCCATCAGTGAGGGGGACAGCCTATACTCCTACGAGCAGTACTTC.

Comment on this clone: The junction departs from germline at one end; a sequencing error may be responsible. The gene calls are TRBV7-9 and TRBJ1-3; D may be TRBD1 (6 bases). This CDR3 contains 17 residues. From germline, CDR1 is SEHNR and CDR2 FQNEAQ (reference sequence). The CDR3 loop is CSSNDRPGQTPAPSIYF. The CDR3 DNA follows: TGTTCCAGCAACGACCGTCCTGGACAGACTCCTGCCCCGTCCATATATTTT.

This clone has just a few counts. This sequence joins TRBV5-1 and TRBJ2-2; 9 bases match TRBD1. Per germline, CDR1 SGHRS and CDR2 YFSETQ. There are 17 residues in the CDR3. The V gene end was trimmed by 7 bases and the J gene end by 6 bases; junction bases not matched to a gene: 16. The CDR3 region has the DNA TGCGCCAGCCGGGACGTCTACAGGGGGCGCAGGGCCGGGGAGCTGTTTTTT. Translating gives CASRDVYRGRRAGELFF.

The chain carries TRBV7-7 and TRBJ2-2; 11 bases are a match to TRBD2. CDR3 size: 16 residues. The germline gives CDR1 SSHAT, CDR2 FNYEAQ (reference sequence). With 5 bases clipped from V and 1 base from J, the junction kept 3 bases outside the gene matches. The CDR3 DNA is TGTGCCAGCAGCCCAGGACTAGCGGGGAACACCGGGGAGCTGTTTTTT. This codes for CASSPGLAGNTGELFF. The full variable domain, its missing parts supplied by reference TRBV7-7 and TRBJ2-2, is GAGVSQSPRYKVTKRGQDVTLRCDPISSHATLYWYQQALGQGPEFLTYFNYEAQPDKSGLPSDRFSAERPEGSISTLTIQRTEQRDSAMYRCASSPGLAGNTGELFFGEGSRLTVL.

V and J are TRBV21-1 and TRBJ2-7; the D call of TRBD1 is as the table states it, not checked on the DNA. TRBV21-1 counts as a pseudogene. The CDR3 is 15 amino acids. The CDR3 is CASSKGVTGGHEQYF. CDR3 DNA sequence: TGTGCCAGCAGCAAAGGTGTGACAGGGGGTCACGAGCAGTACTTC.

This clone has only a few counts. CDR3 region: CASSLDRGGNIQYF. The DNA of the CDR3 is TGTGCCAGCAGCCTTGACAGGGGGGGAAACATTCAGTACTTC. The genes are TRBV7-9 and TRBJ2-4; 9 nucleotides agree with TRBD1. This CDR3 is built from 14 residues. With V trimmed by 5 bases and J by 6 bases, 5 bases remained unmatched. CDR1 and CDR2 (germline): SEHNR, FQNEAQ (reference sequence).

This clone was detected a few times. The chain couples TRBV6-8 to TRBJ2-7; D possibly corresponds to TRBD2 (6 bases). This CDR3 contains 16 residues. Trimming removed 9 bases from V and 5 bases from J, with 26 bases in between. The germline CDR1 and CDR2 sequences are MNHGY and SAAAGT. DNA for the CDR3: TGTGCCAGGGGGCGGGTGGGGCTTGGGACTCTAAACGAGCAGTACTTC. As protein: CARGRVGLGTLNEQYF.

This clone was found once. Its ends do not fully match the called genes, so a read error is possible. The rearrangement joins TRBV5-1 to TRBJ2-7; TRBD1 agrees at 7 bases. CDR1 SGHRS and CDR2 YFSETQ come from the germline V gene. This CDR3 contains 14 residues. CDR3 sequence: CASSIGGASDEQYF. Here the CDR3 DNA reads TGCGCCAGCAGCATAGGGGGCGCCTCCGACGAGCAGTACTTC.

The chain carries TRBV4-3 and TRBJ2-1; D is unresolved. The germline V gene has CDR1 LGHNA and CDR2 YSLEER. Trimming took 0 bases from V and 7 from J, leaving 4 bases between them. The CDR3 spans 12 residues. The CDR3 DNA follows: TGCGCCAGCAGCCAAGATCGGAATGAGCAGTTCTTC. It codes for CASSQDRNEQFF.